This passage covers 6 T cell receptor beta chains from one sample sequenced in a study of long-term antiretroviral therapy in people with HIV. At survey level, the immunoSEQ assay was run in its v3.0 version. Generated by immunoSEQ multiplex PCR, the TCRdb table keeps only in-frame clones and is missing some. The table lists about 31,000 clones, 75% to 85% of them singletons. The starting material was unsorted PBMCs, obtained 1.9 years after starting antiretroviral therapy. The receptors derive from a man aged 18-30 years with HIV.

The CDR3 is CASSASGSTQYF. CDR3 DNA sequence: TGCGCCAGCAGCGCTAGCGGGTCTACGCAGTATTTT. The chain joins TRBV4-1 to TRBJ2-3, with 8 bases fitting TRBD2. With 5 bases clipped from V and 8 bases from J, the junction kept 3 bases outside the gene matches. The CDR3 is made up of 12 amino acids. The V gene's germline CDR1 is MGHRA and CDR2 YSYEKL.

The chain combines TRBV7-3 with TRBJ2-2, with 11 positions matching TRBD1. With 3 bases clipped from V and 9 bases from J, the junction kept 6 bases outside the gene matches. The germline CDR1 and CDR2 sequences are SGHTA and FQGTGA. The CDR3 spans 15 residues. CDR3 protein: CASSLRGQGARELFF. DNA for the CDR3: TGTGCCAGCAGCTTGAGAGGACAGGGGGCCAGGGAGCTGTTTTTT.

This chain uses TRBV19 with TRBJ1-4; TRBD1 matches at 7 bases. The V segment lost 4 bases and the J segment 0 bases; nucleotides outside the gene matches: 5. Germline loops: CDR1 LNHDA, CDR2 SQIVND (reference sequence). This CDR3 is 16 amino acids long. CDR3 in DNA: TGTGCCAGTAGTAGACGGACAGGCGCAACTAATGAAAAACTGTTTTTT. It specifies CASSRRTGATNEKLFF.

The chain links TRBV5-5 to TRBJ1-2; 8 bases fit TRBD1. Per germline, CDR1 SGHKS and CDR2 YYEKEE (reference sequence). The CDR3 extends over 15 amino acids. V gave up 3 bases and J gave up 4 bases; unmatched junction bases: 8. As DNA, the CDR3 is TGTGCCAGCAGCTCCTGGACAGGGAATGTCTATGGCTACACCTTC. Its translation is CASSSWTGNVYGYTF.

The chain is built from TRBV15 and TRBJ1-1; 8 nucleotides agree with TRBD1. The CDR3 runs to 13 residues. Germline assignment: CDR1 LNHNV and CDR2 YYDKDF (reference sequence). Trimming took 5 bases from V and 11 from J; bases not matched to a gene: 10. The DNA for the CDR3 is TGTGCCACCAGCCCTCGGACAGGGCCATCGGCTTTCTTT. Protein product: CATSPRTGPSAFF.

The genes are TRBV6-1 and TRBJ2-5; D is ambiguous. Germline CDR1 reads MNHNS; CDR2 reads SASEGT. This CDR3 comprises 12 residues. The V end was cut by 7 bases, the J end by 3 bases, with 9 bases between. The CDR3 DNA is TGTGCCAGCAATGGGCGTAAAGAGACCCAGTACTTC. Translation gives CASNGRKETQYF.